Presented here are 27 T cell receptor beta chains from one specimen sequenced in a study of regulatory T cells in long-lasting Graves disease (dated by TCRdb to about 2021). Interpreted using the paper, the time point label stands for: persistent/refractory GD, antithyroid drugs over 5 years with positive TRAb. For both TCR sequencing and RNA sequencing, RNA was extracted from PBMCs using TRIzol. Library construction relied on multiplex PCR. The reads were generated on an Illumina HiSeq 4000. iRepertoire HTBI primers and Arm-PCR amplification of CDR3 regions were used to construct TCR beta libraries. TCRdb trimmed public reads at Q25 via fastp, called clones via MiXCR and kept in-frame beta chains. Here each entry gathers all rows of one CDR3 protein and keeps the most common genes and DNA. A total of about 660,000 distinct CDR3 sequences appear in this sample, about 30% of them only once. The ten biggest clones cover under 50% of the sample.

Sequenced here: peripheral blood mononuclear cells (PBMCs), sampled when the disease was refractory, from a patient treated with antithyroid drugs. The receptor source for this set is a female donor with Graves disease.

The chain employs TRBV28 and TRBJ1-1, with 9 bases aligning to TRBD1. The V and J ends lost 5 bases and 0 bases, in that order; junction bases with no gene match: 16. The CDR3 is 19 amino acids. Germline V gene sequence: CDR1 MDHEN, CDR2 SYDVKM. In DNA form, the CDR3 reads TGTGCCAGCAGTCTAGTCCCGGGACAGGGTCCGGTAATGAACACTGAAGCTTTCTTT. This codes for CASSLVPGQGPVMNTEAFF.

The J gene is TRBJ1-4, the V gene TRBV11-2; D gene uncertain. The CDR3 runs 16 residues. Germline values: CDR1 SGHAT, CDR2 FQNNGV. Deletions cut 5 bases from V and 3 bases from J, with 16 bases between. CDR3 in amino acids: CASSPGNAGANEKLFF. DNA of the CDR3: TGTGCCAGCAGCCCCGGGAACGCTGGAGCTAATGAAAAACTGTTTTTT.

This clonotype has just a few counts. This chain uses TRBV5-5 with TRBJ1-2; possible D gene TRBD1, 6 bases. V was pared by 2 bases and J by 4 bases, with 12 bases between. Germline V gene lookup returns CDR1 SGHKS and CDR2 YYEKEE (reference sequence). The CDR3 is made up of 14 amino acids. The CDR3 loop is CASSFRDTIYGYTF. In DNA, the CDR3 is TGTGCCAGCAGCTTCCGGGACACAATCTATGGCTACACCTTC.

The chain is built from TRBV12-5 and TRBJ2-5; no reliable D call. The germline CDR1 and CDR2 sequences are LGHNT and FRNRAP. V dropped 1 base and J dropped 5 bases, with 17 bases sitting between them. The CDR3 totals 16 residues. CDR3 in amino acids: CASGLAGLNIGETQYF. As DNA, the CDR3 is TGTGCTAGTGGTTTGGCTGGGCTCAATATTGGGGAGACCCAGTACTTC.

This clonotype has just a few counts. The chain couples TRBV28 to TRBJ1-2; 11 bases agree with TRBD1. Germline loops: CDR1 MDHEN, CDR2 SYDVKM. CDR3 size: 14 residues. V was pared by 6 bases and J by 6 bases, with 6 bases of the junction left unmatched. This chain's CDR3 is CASRQQGQGDGYTF. CDR3 sequence (DNA): TGTGCCAGCAGACAGCAGGGACAGGGGGATGGCTACACCTTC.

The chain has TRBV11-2 and TRBJ1-6, with D unresolved. The V end was cut by 5 bases, the J end by 14 bases, with 13 bases between. Germline V gene sequence: CDR1 SGHAT, CDR2 FQNNGV. The CDR3 is 12 amino acids. The CDR3 protein is CASSRSSFALHF. DNA of the CDR3: TGTGCCAGCAGCCGATCCTCCTTCGCCCTCCACTTT.

This chain connects TRBV5-1 to TRBJ1-3; no clear D. V was trimmed by 0 bases and J by 1 base, leaving 8 bases between them. The CDR3 contains 15 residues. Germline assignment: CDR1 SGHRS and CDR2 YFSETQ. CDR3 nucleotide sequence: TGCGCCAGCAGCTTGGCCCCGGGATCTGGAAACACCATATATTTT. The encoded protein is CASSLAPGSGNTIYF.

The table lists this clonotype with many counts. This chain joins TRBV28 and TRBJ1-1; D remains ambiguous. The CDR3 spans 13 residues. Germline V gives CDR1 MDHEN, CDR2 SYDVKM. Trimming left V 3 bases short and J 4 bases short, with 9 bases between. The CDR3, as DNA: TGTGCCAGCAGTTTCTATCAGTCCACTGAAGCTTTCTTT. Its protein product is CASSFYQSTEAFF.

This clonotype was picked up one time. The rearrangement joins TRBV25-1 to TRBJ1-2; 9 bases are a match to TRBD1. The germline V gene encodes CDR1 MGHDK and CDR2 SYGVNS. V lost 7 bases and J lost 7; bases outside the gene matches: 7. The CDR3 has 13 residues. This CDR3 reads CASTQGQGFGYTF. As DNA, the CDR3 is TGTGCCAGCACCCAGGGACAGGGTTTTGGCTACACCTTC.

This clonotype has a count of ten or more. The chain links TRBV28 to TRBJ1-2; TRBD1 matches at 8 bases. This CDR3 has 15 amino acids. Germline V lookup: CDR1 MDHEN, CDR2 SYDVKM. The V gene end was trimmed by 1 base and the J gene end by 4 bases; junction bases not matched to a gene: 5. The CDR3 DNA follows: TGTGCCAGCAGTTTATTGACAGGGGTGGGCTATGGCTACACCTTC. Translated, it gives CASSLLTGVGYGYTF.

This chain uses TRBV11-2 with TRBJ2-7; D may correspond to TRBD1 or TRBD2 (5 bases each). Trimming cost V 3 bases and J 6 bases, with 12 bases left between them. The germline gives CDR1 SGHAT, CDR2 FQNNGV. This CDR3 region has 13 residues. The CDR3 protein is CASSFGTSREQYF. The CDR3 coding sequence is TGTGCCAGCAGCTTCGGGACCTCACGCGAGCAGTACTTC.

This rearrangement joins TRBV18 to TRBJ2-4, with D possibly TRBD2 on 6 matching bases. CDR3 size: 12 residues. V shed 3 bases and J shed 9 bases, with 9 bases lying between them. The germline CDR1 and CDR2 sequences are KGHSH and LQKENI. The CDR3 sequence is CASSPPGVIQYF. In DNA, the CDR3 is TGTGCCAGCTCACCTCCGGGGGTCATTCAGTACTTC.

This clonotype came up once. The V call is TRBV5-1, the J call TRBJ2-2; 12 bases are shared with TRBD2. The ends lost 5 bases at V and 5 bases at J; junction bases unmatched: 4. The CDR3 is made up of 15 amino acids. Germline CDR1 and CDR2: SGHRS and YFSETQ. The CDR3 sequence is CASRSGLAGTGELFF. CDR3 nucleotides: TGCGCCAGCAGATCCGGACTAGCGGGAACCGGGGAGCTGTTTTTT.

The chain couples TRBV7-2 to TRBJ1-6; no reliable D call. Trimming removed 1 base at V and 9 bases at J, with 13 bases between. The CDR3 loop spans 15 amino acids. Germline V gene sequence: CDR1 SGHTA, CDR2 FQGNSA. For the CDR3, the DNA is TGTGCCAGCAGCTTAGAAAGGGTTGGCAGTTCACCCCTCCACTTT. Its translation: CASSLERVGSSPLHF.

The V call is TRBV6-1, the J call TRBJ1-1; D gene ambiguous. CDR3 length: 13 amino acids. Per the germline V gene, CDR1 is MNHNS and CDR2 is SASEGT. V was trimmed by 6 bases and J by 1 base, leaving 9 bases between them. The chain's CDR3 is CASRPDGNTEAFF. DNA of the CDR3: TGTGCCAGCAGGCCAGACGGGAACACTGAAGCTTTCTTT.

In its sample, this clonotype was seen many times. This rearrangement joins TRBV12-3 or TRBV12-4 to TRBJ1-1; TRBD1 is a possible D gene (5 bases). This CDR3 contains 15 residues. Trimming stripped 7 bases from V and 0 bases from J, with 15 bases between. The CDR3: CASTVGRRLNTEAFF. CDR3 sequence (DNA): TGTGCCAGCACCGTGGGACGCAGGCTGAACACTGAAGCTTTCTTT.

The V call is TRBV19, the J call TRBJ1-2; D not certain. The CDR3 covers 14 residues. Trimming removed 5 bases at V and 7 bases at J, with 17 bases between. Germline values: CDR1 LNHDA, CDR2 SQIVND (reference sequence). CDR3: CASSWRRSNIGYTF. In nucleotides, the CDR3 is TGTGCCAGTAGTTGGAGGAGGTCCAATATTGGCTACACCTTC.

V usage is TRBV10-3 and J usage is TRBJ2-7; 14 bases line up with TRBD2. Germline assignment: CDR1 ENHRY and CDR2 SYGVKD. V trimming: 5 bases; J trimming: 5 bases; junction bases outside the gene matches: 8. The CDR3 sequence is 16 residues long. The CDR3 coding sequence is TGTGCCATCAGTCAAGCCGCGGGACTAGCGGGAGACGAGCAGTACTTC. It yields the protein CAISQAAGLAGDEQYF.

This chain links TRBV5-5 with TRBJ2-5; D gene uncertain. Trimming stripped 0 bases from V and 5 bases from J, with 14 bases between. Germline CDR1 is SGHKS and CDR2 is YYEKEE (reference sequence). The CDR3 loop spans 15 amino acids. Here the CDR3 DNA reads TGTGCCAGCAGCTTGGAAGTGATTAGGACGGAGACCCAGTACTTC. The encoded protein is CASSLEVIRTETQYF.

The chain links TRBV9 to TRBJ2-7, with 8 bases fitting TRBD2. V was pared by 2 bases and J by 4 bases, with 8 bases of the junction left unmatched. From germline, CDR1 is SGDLS and CDR2 YYNGEE. CDR3 size: 15 residues. The CDR3 here is CASSVGLVGPYEQYF. The CDR3 DNA is TGTGCCAGCAGCGTGGGACTAGTGGGCCCTTACGAGCAGTACTTC. Variable domain in full (rest from reference TRBV9 and TRBJ2-7): DSGVTQTPKHLITATGQRVTLRCSPRSGDLSVYWYQQSLDQGLQFLIQYYNGEERAKGNILERFSAQQFPDLHSELNLSSLELGDSALYFCASSVGLVGPYEQYFGPGTRLTVT.

There are a few counts of this clonotype. This chain connects TRBV12-3 or TRBV12-4 to TRBJ2-5; unclear D gene. V lost 0 bases to trimming and J lost 5 bases, with 13 bases between them. The CDR3 has 15 residues. CDR3 protein: CASSLAPASSETQYF. The CDR3 DNA sequence: TGTGCCAGCAGTTTAGCGCCAGCGAGCTCCGAGACCCAGTACTTC.

This chain connects TRBV20-1 to TRBJ2-7, with a tentative D call TRBD1 (5 bases). CDR1 is DFQATT, CDR2 SNEGSKA, per germline (reference sequence). This CDR3 has 12 residues. Trimming pared 2 bases from V and 13 bases from J, leaving 18 bases between. The CDR3 loop is CSARNNGRVDYF. The CDR3 coding sequence is TGCAGTGCTAGAAACAATGGCAGGGTGGATTACTTC.

This clonotype was counted a single time. The chain recombines TRBV4-1 with TRBJ1-5; 7 nucleotides align to TRBD1. The trim removed 5 bases at V and 2 bases at J, leaving 6 bases unmatched. There are 15 residues in the CDR3. Germline V gene lookup returns CDR1 MGHRA and CDR2 YSYEKL. Here the CDR3 DNA reads TGCGCCAGCAGCACAGGGGTTCGGGGCAATCAGCCCCAGCATTTT. Translating it yields CASSTGVRGNQPQHF.

In its sample, this clonotype was seen a few times. V and J are TRBV24-1 and TRBJ2-4; TRBD1 matches 7 bases. The trim removed 4 bases at V and 6 bases at J, leaving 8 bases unmatched. CDR3 size: 15 residues. Germline V gene lookup returns CDR1 KGHDR and CDR2 SFDVKD. In DNA form, the CDR3 reads TGTGCCACCAGTGACCCCGACAGGGTTGGAAACATTCAGTACTTC. This gives the protein CATSDPDRVGNIQYF.

This clonotype was detected ten times or more. The chain has TRBV6-1 and TRBJ2-5; TRBD2 agrees at 9 bases. The CDR3 has 16 residues. V lost 3 bases to trimming and J lost 5 bases; unmatched junction nucleotides: 10. Germline CDR1 and CDR2: MNHNS and SASEGT. CDR3 sequence (DNA): TGTGCCAGCAGTGAGGGGCTAGCGGGACGGGGGGAGACCCAGTACTTC. Protein sequence: CASSEGLAGRGETQYF.

The chain links TRBV5-6 to TRBJ1-5; no clear D gene. Germline lookup yields CDR1 SGHDT and CDR2 YYEEEE. The CDR3 has 14 residues. Trimming cost V 4 bases and J 3 bases, with 11 bases left between them. The CDR3 DNA reads TGTGCCAGCAGCCGGTTCTCTTCCAATCAGCCCCAGCATTTT. Translating gives CASSRFSSNQPQHF.

This clonotype came up many times. This rearrangement joins TRBV5-4 to TRBJ1-2, with D uncertain. V lost 1 base to trimming and J lost 4 bases, with 14 bases between them. Germline V gene lookup returns CDR1 SGHNT and CDR2 YYREEE (reference sequence). The CDR3 spans 15 residues. CDR3 coding DNA: TGTGCCAGCAGCTTGACCCAGGACGCAGTCTATGGCTACACCTTC. This translates into CASSLTQDAVYGYTF.